This T cell receptor (beta chain) was sequenced during a study of blood T cell repertoires in COVID-19 (TCRdb year 2020). A note on the overall study: The collaborator samples originated in the United States, Italy and Spain and spanned the acute and convalescent phases of COVID-19. The material from the prospective study consisted of cDNA or gDNA derived from T cells, B-cell-depleted T cells, or PBMCs. Subjects who had been exposed to COVID-19, were actively infected with it, or had recovered from it provided the deeply sampled blood TCRbeta repertoires that made up the dataset. A freely available public database, intended as a resource for researchers studying the immune response to SARS-CoV-2, is where the repertoires were released. The samples were drawn from the first 160 participants of the ongoing ImmuneRACE study and from 950 to 1,500 subjects provided by 6 global collaborators. The sample metadata nearly always contained a de-identified subject ID, COVID-19 status, age in years and sex. Where HLA class I and class II types were available, the types were taken from metadata supplied by the sample provider, not from assay-based typing. The paper as a whole reports these results and caveats: Clinical and demographic metadata were provided uncurated, with the amount varying by source and participant.

The CDR3 numbers 17 residues from cysteine through phenylalanine. The retained sequence is limited to the CDR3, 51 bases, with the frame set at the first base. V loses 1 base at its end and J loses 1 base; junction bases beyond the gene matches: 9. For CDR1 and CDR2, the germline V gene lists SGHNT and YENEEA. TCRbeta CDR3 regions were amplified from genomic DNA using the immunoSEQ Assay, a bias-controlled multiplex PCR. Per the authors' processing: Within the assay, amplification of reference gene primers was used to estimate how many nucleated cells each sample contained. To quantify the absolute abundance of each unique TCRbeta CDR3 rearrangement, sequence reads were collapsed and filtered. For each sample, productive Simpson clonality was calculated as the square root of Simpson's diversity index over productive rearrangements. TCRdb obtained this table from immuneACCESS and retained in-frame rearrangements with V and J assigned. These tables miss some clones; where compared with another copy, unresolved V genes account for less than half of the shortfall, and the remainder is unexplained. The D gene and trimming were derived from the DNA, and the V and J assignments and clone size from that table. For this sample the table gives around 260,000 clones, of which 80% to 90% were detected only once. The top ten hold 8.5% to 9.5% of the sample.

Samples from volunteer blood donors who had recovered from COVID-19 were contributed by a second Seattle source. Collaborating institutions collected whole blood in K2EDTA tubes following their own protocols. For TCRbeta analysis, collaborators shipped samples as frozen whole blood, isolated PBMCs, or DNA extracted from either of those sample types. This clone showed up just a few times. It lacks a known antigen. The sample holds no much larger clone one base away, and base qualities are not on file. The chain employs TRBV11-3 and TRBJ1-1; TRBD1 lines up with 7 middle nucleotides. The sequence was obtained from a woman between 50 and 59 years old who had recovered from COVID-19. Material for sequencing was peripheral blood. The CDR3 in this case is CASSLVTGVRGNTEAFF. The bases are TGTGCCAGCAGCTTAGTCACAGGGGTCCGGGGGAACACTGAAGCTTTCTTT. Extended through the reference TRBV11-3 and TRBJ1-1 proteins, this CDR3 yields the full variable domain: EAGVVQSPRYKIIEKKQPVAFWCNPISGHNTLYWYLQNLGQGPELLIRYENEEAVDDSQLPKDRFSAERLKGVDSTLKIQPAELGDSAVYLCASSLVTGVRGNTEAFFGQGTRLTVV.